This TCR beta chain was profiled in a study of Graves' ophthalmopathy and Graves' hyperthyroidism. Researchers took RNA transcripts and amplified TCR beta CDR3 regions from them. First-round RT-PCR employed HTBI primers, with a second-round multiplex PCR after it. Each CDR3 protein is one row after TCRdb ran MiXCR on the multiplex PCR reads. The repertoire holds around 1.1 million distinct CDR3 sequences, with 35% to 40% as singletons. Sequencing was performed on peripheral blood or thyroid tissue (not recorded which). The sequence was obtained from an adult man with Graves' hyperthyroidism.

The CDR3: CASSLGQGGVNTEAFF. CDR3 bases: TGCGCCAGCAGCTTGGGTCAAGGGGGCGTGAACACTGAAGCTTTCTTT. The chain has TRBV5-1 and TRBJ1-1; TRBD1 matches at 7 bases. This CDR3 is built from 16 residues. V lost 0 bases and J lost 0; bases outside the gene matches: 5. Germline V CDR1 and CDR2: SGHRS, YFSETQ.